This entry features one T cell receptor beta chain sequence. This clone occurred once. Which antigen it targets is not known. No qualities accompany the bases; no much larger clone lies one base away. Other DNA variants within this sample encode the same CDR3. Library generation was performed with the immunoSEQ multiplex PCR assay. TCRdb retrieved this table from immuneACCESS and kept in-frame rearrangements only. Not all clones are present; in checked studies, unresolved V genes account for under half, and no reason is known for the remainder. Here the sample has 400,000 to 450,000 clones; 80% to 95% occur a single time. The ten largest clonotypes hold around 6.5% of the sample. This specimen belongs to a study of control samples from healthy donors and cancer patients (dated by TCRdb to the early 2020s). Input material: PBMCs. The source is a middle-aged man with head and neck cancer.

The CDR3: CASSLVGNTEAFF. The DNA sequence is TGTGCCAGCAGCTTAGTAGGGAACACTGAAGCTTTCTTT. This chain is built from TRBV7-9 and TRBJ1-1; the D gene is not confidently resolved. The CDR3 sequence holds 13 residues, the cysteine and phenylalanine included. This entry keeps only the CDR3 DNA: 39 bases, framed from base 1. The germline V gene (reference sequence) gives CDR1 as SEHNR and CDR2 as FQNEAQ. V is reduced by 1 base and J by 1 base, leaving a spacing of 4 bases between them.